Relative to its sample, the clone carrying this T cell receptor (beta chain) is medium-sized. What it binds is not known. TCRdb re-analysed the reads in MiXCR, keeping a single row per CDR3 protein. The sample carries about 14,000 distinct CDR3 sequences, 20% to 25% recorded once. CDR1 and CDR2 from the germline V gene are LNHNV and YYDKDF (reference sequence). The length of the CDR3 is 16 residues. Trimming removed 0 bases from V and 0 bases from J, with 6 bases in between. These data belong to a study of liver allograft versus peripheral blood T cells. Whole-study context: Repertoires of T cell receptors in transplanted livers were compared with recipients' peripheral blood repertoires.

Study-wide points: Peripheral blood repertoires reportedly differed from the T cell receptor repertoires found inside liver allografts.

The origin of this receptor is a human patient who had a liver transplant. The graft donor may be the source of some T cells. The chain joins TRBV15 to TRBJ1-6, with no clear D. The CDR3 nucleotides read TGTGCCACCAGCAGAGAGTACAACTCCTATAATTCACCCCTCCACTTT. Protein: CATSREYNSYNSPLHF.